Shown below are 24 T cell receptor beta chains from a single sample sequenced in a study of cytomegalovirus exposure and HLA in healthy donors. The primer mix had 60 Vbeta and 13 Jbeta primers. Only in-frame clones appear in the TCRdb table, and some are missing; sequencing was by immunoSEQ multiplex PCR. The table lists approximately 64,000 clones, around 74% of them singletons, with more than 4.5% in the top ten. Sequenced: PBMCs. The receptors derive from a male donor in good health and CMV-seropositive.

V gene TRBV13 combines with J gene TRBJ2-1; 8 positions match TRBD2. CDR1 and CDR2 from the germline V gene are PRHDT and FYEKMQ (reference sequence). The CDR3 sequence is 16 residues long. V shed 5 bases and J 5 bases; nucleotides not matched to a gene: 11. The CDR3 here is CASSPRGLATNNEQFF. In DNA, the CDR3 is TGTGCCAGCAGCCCCCGAGGACTAGCCACAAACAATGAGCAGTTCTTC.

Written as DNA, the CDR3 is TGTGCCAGCAGCGTGCAGGGGGGTGACACTGAAGCTTTCTTT. This sequence encodes CASSVQGGDTEAFF. The V call is TRBV21-1, the J call TRBJ1-1; the table's D call of TRBD1 was not tested on the DNA. TRBV21-1 is a known pseudogene. The CDR3 sequence is 14 residues long.

V is TRBV11-2 and J is TRBJ1-2, with D possibly being TRBD1 (5 bases). Trimming left V 0 bases short and J 4 bases short, with 21 bases between. CDR3 length: 18 amino acids. Germline V lookup: CDR1 SGHAT, CDR2 FQNNGV. As DNA, the CDR3 is TGTGCCAGCAGCTTAGATCCCTCGGACAACCTCCCGGGCTATGGCTACACCTTC. It translates to CASSLDPSDNLPGYGYTF.

The J gene is TRBJ2-5, the V gene TRBV9; TRBD1 matches at 9 bases. The J segment lost 4 bases and the V segment lost 4 bases, leaving 11 bases of the junction unmatched. CDR1 is SGDLS and CDR2 is YYNGEE in the germline V gene. There are 16 residues in the CDR3. Here the CDR3 DNA reads TGTGCCAGCAGCCCACCACAGGGGGCGAGCCGAGAGACCCAGTACTTC. Its protein product is CASSPPQGASRETQYF.

V is TRBV7-2 and J is TRBJ2-5; 11 bases line up with TRBD2. Germline CDR1 and CDR2: SGHTA and FQGNSA. Trimming removed 4 bases from V and 6 bases from J; junction bases left unmatched: 7. This CDR3 contains 15 residues. The CDR3 DNA follows: TGTGCCAGCAGCTCTCTAGCGGGGGGATTGAAGACCCAGTACTTC. It encodes CASSSLAGGLKTQYF.

This clone was seen only a few times. This chain links TRBV19 with TRBJ2-7; 10 nucleotides align to TRBD1. J lost 0 bases, V lost 6 bases, and 2 bases had no gene match. The CDR3 length is 14 residues. Germline CDR1 reads LNHDA; CDR2 reads SQIVND (reference sequence). CDR3: CASSRTGGSYEQYF. The CDR3 DNA sequence: TGTGCCAGTAGCCGGACAGGGGGCTCCTACGAGCAGTACTTC.

The gene calls are TRBV6-5 and TRBJ2-7; possible D gene TRBD2, 5 bases. V gave up 2 bases and J gave up 2 bases, with 7 bases separating them. Looked up from germline, CDR1 is MNHEY and CDR2 is SVGAGI. This CDR3 contains 13 residues. The CDR3: CASSYPGTYEQYF. CDR3 in DNA: TGTGCCAGCAGTTACCCGGGAACCTACGAGCAGTACTTC.

This sequence joins TRBV9 and TRBJ2-7; the match to TRBD2 covers 10 bases. V lost 2 bases to trimming and J lost 0 bases; unmatched junction nucleotides: 11. Germline V CDR1 and CDR2: SGDLS, YYNGEE. The CDR3 is made up of 18 amino acids. CDR3 loop: CASSVGASGGPSSYEQYF. The CDR3, as DNA: TGTGCCAGCAGCGTTGGGGCTAGCGGGGGCCCGAGCTCCTACGAGCAGTACTTC.

V and J are TRBV5-4 and TRBJ1-4, with D possibly TRBD1 on 5 matching bases. Germline V CDR1 and CDR2: SGHNT, YYREEE (reference sequence). This CDR3 comprises 15 residues. V dropped 1 base and J dropped 5 bases, with 12 bases sitting between them. CDR3 bases: TGTGCCAGCAGCTTGAGTCAGGGCCCAAATGAAAAACTGTTTTTT. Translating gives CASSLSQGPNEKLFF.

The chain combines TRBV7-9 with TRBJ2-5, with D tentatively TRBD2 (6 bases). The CDR3 contains 14 residues. With 5 bases removed from V and 7 bases from J, the gap between germline ends came to 17 bases. CDR1 SEHNR and CDR2 FQNEAQ come from the germline V gene (reference sequence). The CDR3 DNA sequence: TGTGCCAGCAGCCAGAATACCCGGGGAGGGACCCAGTACTTC. Protein sequence: CASSQNTRGGTQYF.

The chain employs TRBV5-1 and TRBJ2-1, with D possibly being TRBD1 (6 bases). Per the germline V gene, CDR1 is SGHRS and CDR2 is YFSETQ. V was shortened by 3 bases and J by 0 bases, with 7 bases between the two germline ends. The CDR3 sequence is 14 residues long. The CDR3 region is CASSSDSSYNEQFF. CDR3 coding DNA: TGCGCCAGCAGCTCGGACAGCTCCTACAATGAGCAGTTCTTC.

The V and J genes are TRBV6-1 and TRBJ2-6; 7 nucleotides align to TRBD1. The V gene's germline CDR1 is MNHNS and CDR2 SASEGT. The CDR3 is 19 amino acids. Germline trimming cut 0 bases from V and 0 bases from J; bases unmatched to any gene: 8. The CDR3 loop is CASSEATTGATSGANVLTF. The CDR3 region has the DNA TGTGCCAGCAGTGAAGCCACTACAGGGGCTACCTCTGGGGCCAACGTCCTGACTTTC.

This clone was counted once. V and J are TRBV6-6 and TRBJ1-5; 10 bases line up with TRBD1. Trimming removed 6 bases from V and 2 bases from J; junction bases left unmatched: 7. Germline lookup yields CDR1 MNHNY and CDR2 SVGAGI (reference sequence). The CDR3 length is 16 residues. CDR3 bases: TGTGCCAGCAGAGGACCGGGACAGGGGCGCAATCAGCCCCAGCATTTT. Translating it yields CASRGPGQGRNQPQHF.

The chain joins TRBV30 to TRBJ1-1; D might be TRBD1 (5 bases). The CDR3 consists of 15 residues. Germline V gene lookup returns CDR1 GTSNPN and CDR2 SVGIG (reference sequence). V lost 3 bases and J lost 0, with 14 bases in between. CDR3 nucleotides: TGTGCCTGGAGACGGGGGGGGGAACTGAACACTGAAGCTTTCTTT. Protein product: CAWRRGGELNTEAFF.

This clone was detected a few times. The chain is built from TRBV27 and TRBJ1-1; 7 nucleotides line up with TRBD1. This CDR3 is built from 14 residues. Per the germline V gene, CDR1 is MNHEY and CDR2 is SMNVEV (reference sequence). The junction had 3 bases not matched to a gene; V was cut back by 5 bases and J by 0 bases. This CDR3 reads CASSGGQLNTEAFF. The DNA for the CDR3 is TGTGCCAGCAGTGGGGGACAGTTGAACACTGAAGCTTTCTTT.

The chain uses TRBV5-1 and TRBJ2-1; 10 nucleotides match TRBD2. CDR3 length equals 16 residues. Looked up from germline, CDR1 is SGHRS and CDR2 is YFSETQ. With V trimmed by 4 bases and J by 4 bases, 8 bases remained unmatched. The CDR3 loop reads CASSKTAGGSYNEQFF. The CDR3 DNA sequence: TGCGCCAGCAGCAAGACAGCGGGGGGGTCTTACAATGAGCAGTTCTTC.

Of note for this clone: Germline is not matched at one junction end, which may reflect a read error. The chain couples TRBV7-3 to TRBJ2-7; 14 bases line up with TRBD2. Germline CDR1 SGHTA, CDR2 FQGTGA. The CDR3 spans 17 residues. CDR3 protein: CASSITGTSGSSYEQYF. The CDR3 nucleotides are TGTGCCAGCAGCATAACCGGGACTAGCGGGAGCTCCTACGAGCAGTACTTC.

The V and J genes are TRBV6-5 and TRBJ2-5; no reliable D call. CDR3 length: 14 residues. Trimming stripped 2 bases from V and 5 bases from J, with 12 bases between. Per the germline V gene, CDR1 is MNHEY and CDR2 is SVGAGI. In nucleotides, the CDR3 is TGTGCCAGCAGTTACCATGTGGGCTTGGAGACCCAGTACTTC. Protein product: CASSYHVGLETQYF.

This chain links TRBV4-1 with TRBJ2-5, with 7 bases lining up with TRBD1. With V trimmed by 1 base and J by 2 bases, 10 bases remained unmatched. Germline CDR1 is MGHRA and CDR2 is YSYEKL. The CDR3 covers 17 residues. CDR3 protein: CASSQGPGQIVQETQYF. The CDR3 coding sequence is TGCGCCAGCAGCCAAGGACCGGGACAGATCGTTCAAGAGACCCAGTACTTC.

The chain joins TRBV13 to TRBJ2-3, with 8 bases lining up with TRBD2. J lost 2 bases, V lost 1 base, and 2 bases had no gene match. This CDR3 region has 15 residues. Germline lookup yields CDR1 PRHDT and CDR2 FYEKMQ (reference sequence). The chain's CDR3 is CASSLAGGPTDTQYF. The DNA for the CDR3 is TGTGCCAGCAGCTTAGCGGGGGGGCCCACAGATACGCAGTATTTT.

V is TRBV18 and J is TRBJ1-1; TRBD1 aligns across 9 bases. Germline V lookup: CDR1 KGHSH, CDR2 LQKENI. The V and J ends lost 5 bases and 1 base, in that order; junction bases with no gene match: 2. CDR3 length: 14 amino acids. The CDR3 spells CASSRDRANTEAFF. DNA of the CDR3: TGTGCCAGCTCAAGGGACAGGGCGAACACTGAAGCTTTCTTT.

The CDR3 DNA sequence: TGTGCCAGCTCTCCCGCGAGCGGGAAACAAGAGACCCAGTACTTC. It specifies CASSPASGKQETQYF. The J gene is TRBJ2-5, the V gene TRBV18; 7 bases match TRBD2. The germline V gene encodes CDR1 KGHSH and CDR2 LQKENI. Trimming at V came to 6 bases and at J to 2 bases, leaving 9 bases not matched to a gene. The CDR3 spans 15 residues.

In this sample, this clone turned up once. This chain's CDR3 is CASSLQGETQYF. CDR3 nucleotides: TGTGCCAGCAGCTTACAGGGAGAGACCCAGTACTTC. This chain connects TRBV7-8 to TRBJ2-5; possible D gene TRBD1, 5 bases. Germline assignment: CDR1 SGHVS and CDR2 FQNEAQ. CDR3 length: 12 amino acids. Trimming removed 2 bases at V and 4 bases at J, with 5 bases between.

The chain employs TRBV6-5 and TRBJ2-6; D is possibly TRBD2 (5 bases). The CDR3 runs to 15 residues. V was cut by 6 bases and J by 2 bases, with 11 bases left in between. Per germline, CDR1 MNHEY and CDR2 SVGAGI. CDR3 in amino acids: CASRPEGAGANVLTF. The CDR3 nucleotides are TGTGCCAGCAGGCCTGAGGGTGCTGGGGCCAACGTCCTGACTTTC.